This note documents a single T cell receptor beta chain sequence. The specificity of this receptor is unknown. The record has no base qualities; no much larger clone is one base away. The data are from a study of cytomegalovirus exposure and HLA in healthy donors (dated 2017 in TCRdb). At the level of the whole study: An earlier analysis of some 550 of the donors reported approximately 270 Gb of sequence data and some 100 million unique TCR beta sequences from 150 million to 200 million T cells. About 280 gigabases of sequencing data and 70 million to 100 million unique TCR sequences were included in an early release covering several hundred HLA-typed donors. Among the roughly 430 genotyped donors, around 81% belonged to the genetic ancestry cluster associated with self-reported Caucasian donors. The aim of the study was to test whether cataloging public T cell receptors could identify signatures of past pathogen exposure. The study profiled the T cell repertoires of approximately 700 subjects by immunosequencing and related them to cytomegalovirus serostatus. Along with the approximately 620-subject first cohort, a separate validation cohort of 120 different subjects was used. The study combined high-throughput TCR immunosequencing, statistical association of individual TCRs with disease status, and machine learning to predict cytomegalovirus infection status. In a later analysis, previously published TCR beta repertoires from some 640 donors were re-analyzed and high-resolution HLA genotyping was added so that TCR occurrence patterns could be studied. In the later analysis, no new phenotypic data were used to find candidate immune exposures; instead, reliance was placed on TCR beta sequences and their occurrence across donors. To decide whether each TCR beta V gene segment behaved as functional or pseudogenic, an earlier analysis of some 600 of the donors relied on high-throughput TCR beta sequencing. Donor age, sex, ethnicity and CMV serostatus were compiled alongside the repertoire data. A later genetic analysis used genome-wide SNP genotypes for about 65% of the 666 donors, treating that subset as a discovery cohort. All discovery cohort repertoires had been generated on a single sequencing platform. HLA typing included class I and class II loci at four-digit resolution. The number of donors typed differed by locus, with roughly 620-630 for A, B, C, DRB1 and DQB1, about 500 for DQA1, 600 to 610 for DPA1, and over 400 for DPB1. Roughly five DR-DQ haplotypes were treated as single units for association and clustering because of strong linkage in the cohort. Across approximately 400 genotyped donors of the cohort, an average of roughly 250,000 unique TCR beta nucleotide sequences per donor were sequenced, and 15% to 20% of those sequences were non-productive. Overall study outcomes, separate from this receptor: Correlated functional status among segregating V segments might reflect linkage disequilibrium, but an unknown experimental factor could not be ruled out. The only immune exposure information available for the cohort was CMV serostatus. In a later analysis, HLA-associated TCR beta chains showed more clonal expansion and lower generation probabilities than non-associated chains that were equally common. It was suggested by the authors that the approach could potentially be generalized to other disease states and immunological phenotypes. Three of the identified cytomegalovirus-associated TCR beta chains were confirmed in vitro to be specific for cytomegalovirus antigens. In this cohort, only TCR beta chains were sequenced, and detectable features were limited by the absence of alpha or paired-chain data. According to a later analysis, TCR association rates differed among HLA loci, with DRB1 alleles showing the most associated TCRs and HLA-C alleles showing the fewest. Most CMV-associated TCR beta chains appeared to be HLA-restricted in a later analysis, and the HLA associations seemed to be driven largely by CMV exposure. The study gave a list of 150 to 200 TCR beta chains associated with cytomegalovirus. A further reported finding was that TCR beta sequences accurately predicted the HLA-A and HLA-B alleles for most subjects in the first cohort. Because HLA typing was missing for some donors at each locus, association tests included only the typed subset. In an earlier analysis of about 540 of the donors, most TCR beta V segments were observed in productive rearrangements about 87% or about 30% of the time, broadly matching IMGT annotations. Over 15 rarely observed V segments, including chromosome 9 orphons, were excluded from the earlier analysis of several hundred of the donors because counts were too low. According to a later genetic analysis, donors in an Asian-associated ancestry cluster had fewer N-insertions in productive TCRs than the roughly 660-donor mean. In a later analysis, 16,951 TCR beta sequences were associated with specific HLA alleles at a false discovery rate of 0.05. Presence/absence analyses assumed roughly uniform sequencing depth across donors, an assumption that may not hold. Some IMGT-functional V segments, including TRBV6-2 and TRBV6-3, could not be told apart with the 87-base-pair reads, so those segments were excluded. Several of the top co-occurrence clusters appeared to be linked to parvovirus B19, influenza, CMV and Epstein-Barr virus, according to a later analysis. A cluster of highly shared sequence variants was judged likely to be a technical artifact of the sequencing pipeline. An association between a missense DCLRE1C variant and V-gene and J-gene trimming of TCR beta chains was found in a later genetic analysis and replicated in an independent cohort. The classifier was reported to diagnose cytomegalovirus status with high specificity and sensitivity in both the original and validation cohorts. Most TCR sequences were seen in very few donors, while some public TCRs were found in many individuals. When HLA alleles, especially DR and DQ, strongly co-occurred, TCR associations were difficult to assign to individual alleles.

The germline V gene yields MNHNS for CDR1 and SASEGT for CDR2. The junction shows trimming of 2 bases on V and 3 bases on J, plus 14 bases between the germline ends. The CDR3 runs 15 residues from the cysteine to the phenylalanine. Only CDR3 DNA is held: 45 bases, read in frame from base 1. In total, 666 healthy bone marrow donors made up the cohort. At the time of sampling, every cohort member was nominally healthy, though immune exposures that went unrecorded were likely present. The donor tested CMV seronegative and was one of the 352 seronegative cohort members. Each donor provided a peripheral blood sample, and peripheral blood mononuclear cells were used for TCR beta sequencing. Genomic DNA was extracted from the blood cell samples with the Qiagen DNeasy Blood Extraction Kit. The method was the immunoSEQ multiplex PCR assay. For the multiplex PCR, a mixture combining 60 forward primers for TCR Vbeta segments and 13 reverse primers for TCR Jbeta segments was used. The CDR3 region of rearranged TCR beta genes was amplified from genomic DNA by a multiplex PCR assay. Amplified TCR beta libraries were sequenced as 87-base-pair reads on the Illumina HiSeq System. On the authors' methods: In a later analysis, around 80 million unique TCR beta chains were counted across the 500 to 850 repertoires, and some 10 million of these chains were shared by at least two donors. Raw reads were error-corrected and collapsed into unique sequences with a nearest-neighbor algorithm that merged closely related sequences to remove PCR and sequencing errors. V, D and J gene segments were assigned by aligning CDR3 sequences to IMGT reference sequences. Each retained sequence needed at least a six-nucleotide match to both a V gene segment and a J gene segment. A rearrangement was called productive if the CDR3 had no stop codons and remained in frame with V and J, and every other rearrangement was called non-productive. Following IMGT convention, CDR3 was defined as the stretch from the second conserved V-encoded cysteine up to the conserved J-encoded phenylalanine. The earlier analysis of about 560 of the donors excluded any sequence lacking an unambiguous match to a single V gene segment. An earlier analysis of a few hundred of the donors called V segments functional above 56.7% productive rearrangements and segregating when the between-donor standard deviation exceeded 5%. A statistical classification framework was built for diagnosing cytomegalovirus status from the catalog of TCR beta chain sequences. V and J gene assignment, in a later analysis, came from comparing TCR nucleotide sequences with IMGT/GENE-DB human TR gene sequences. A later analysis assigned CDR3 sequences and most-parsimonious VDJ recombination scenarios with the TCRdist pipeline. A later analysis defined each TCR beta chain by its CDR3 amino acid sequence plus V-gene family, and excluded reads lacking a unique V-gene family. To address suspected cross-contamination and a sequencing artifact, a later analysis removed a few hundred highly shared, low-generation-probability nucleotide sequences. For each public chain, a later analysis derived a clonal expansion index from normalized ranks of inferred template counts within each repertoire. In a later analysis, generation probabilities were computed using a VDJ recombination model fitted to out-of-frame rearrangements, and the results were checked against IGoR. A later analysis scored TCR-TCR, TCR-HLA and TCR-CMV co-occurrence with hypergeometric tests, applying a repertoire-size bias correction to TCR pairs. To estimate false discovery rates, a later analysis permuted the HLA or CMV assignments 20 times. In a later analysis, co-occurring TCRs were grouped with DBSCAN, and TCRdist sequence similarity was added when clustering was performed within HLA-allele-positive subsets. Repertoires with fewer than 30,000 or more than 120,000 public chains were left out of co-occurrence clustering, as were about 5 repertoires with anomalous nucleotide sharing. The table was pulled from immuneACCESS by TCRdb, which kept in-frame rearrangements only. Such tables lose some clones; where checked, under half of the loss comes from unresolved V genes, and the rest has no known cause. The DNA gave D and trimming, while V, J and clone size come from that table. For this sample the table gives about 180,000 clones, of which about four fifths were detected only once. The top ten clones comprise 0.38% of the sample.

The chain joins TRBV6-1 to TRBJ2-7; possibly the D gene is TRBD2, per 6 matching bases. The sample comprised PBMCs. This clonotype was obtained from a boy between 2 and 15 years old in good health and CMV-seronegative. The CDR3 here reads CASSENGTPFYEQYF. The sequenced DNA: TGTGCCAGCAGTGAAAATGGGACTCCATTCTACGAGCAGTACTTC.